The clone carrying this T cell receptor beta chain was observed many times. Graves' hyperthyroidism showing no ophthalmopathy progression within 18 months was considered stable. Investigators excluded patients with uncontrolled infection, other autoimmune disease, pregnancy or lactation. The CDR3 is 15 amino acids. Germline CDR1 and CDR2: DFQATT and SNEGSKA (reference sequence). Trimming cost V 7 bases and J 0 bases; bases outside gene matches: 9. This sample was taken from a study of T cells in Graves' hyperthyroidism and ophthalmopathy. Study in general: It was at initial diagnosis, before any treatment, that peripheral blood was collected.

TCR beta CDR3 region amplification was performed from RNA transcripts. Primed by the HTBI set, a first-round RT-PCR was run on the TCR CDR3. TCRdb recomputed calls from the multiplex PCR reads with MiXCR, one row per CDR3 protein. The sample yields hundreds of thousands of distinct CDR3 sequences, about 15% seen once. The clonotype originates from a woman between 18 and 30 years old with Graves' hyperthyroidism. The source material was blood. The chain couples TRBV20-1 to TRBJ1-1, with 9 nucleotides matching TRBD1. CDR3 loop: CSGRQGGFMNTEAFF. As DNA, the CDR3 is TGCAGTGGTCGACAGGGGGGGTTTATGAACACTGAAGCTTTCTTT.